This record concerns one T cell receptor (beta chain) sequence. The V and J ends lost 7 bases and 4 bases, in that order; junction bases with no gene match: 8. Per germline, CDR1 MDHEN and CDR2 SYDVKM. This CDR3 region has 15 residues. The sample comes from a study of cytomegalovirus exposure and HLA in healthy donors. The PCR employed 60 Vbeta primers together with 13 Jbeta primers. The protocol was immunoSEQ multiplex PCR, while the TCRdb copy is restricted to in-frame clones and leaves out a portion. Of about 67,000 clones listed, over 70% are singletons. The chain uses TRBV28 and TRBJ2-2; 8 nucleotides line up with TRBD1. Source material: PBMCs. This TCR derives from a man between 60 and 75 years old in good health and CMV-seropositive. DNA for the CDR3: TGTGCCAGCAAAGCCGGCAGGGGGCCCACCGGGGAGCTGTTTTTT. Amino acids: CASKAGRGPTGELFF.